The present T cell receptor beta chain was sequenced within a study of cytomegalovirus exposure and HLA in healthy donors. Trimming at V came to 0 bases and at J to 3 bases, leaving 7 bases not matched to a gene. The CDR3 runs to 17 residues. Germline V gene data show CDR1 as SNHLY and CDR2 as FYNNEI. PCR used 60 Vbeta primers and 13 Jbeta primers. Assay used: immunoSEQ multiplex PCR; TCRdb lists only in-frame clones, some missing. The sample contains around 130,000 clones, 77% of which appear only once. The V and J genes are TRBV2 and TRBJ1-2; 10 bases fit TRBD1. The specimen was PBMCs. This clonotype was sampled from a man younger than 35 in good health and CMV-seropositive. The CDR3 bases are TGTGCCAGCAGTGAAGCGGCCGGGGGACAGGGGTACTATGGCTACACCTTC. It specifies CASSEAAGGQGYYGYTF.